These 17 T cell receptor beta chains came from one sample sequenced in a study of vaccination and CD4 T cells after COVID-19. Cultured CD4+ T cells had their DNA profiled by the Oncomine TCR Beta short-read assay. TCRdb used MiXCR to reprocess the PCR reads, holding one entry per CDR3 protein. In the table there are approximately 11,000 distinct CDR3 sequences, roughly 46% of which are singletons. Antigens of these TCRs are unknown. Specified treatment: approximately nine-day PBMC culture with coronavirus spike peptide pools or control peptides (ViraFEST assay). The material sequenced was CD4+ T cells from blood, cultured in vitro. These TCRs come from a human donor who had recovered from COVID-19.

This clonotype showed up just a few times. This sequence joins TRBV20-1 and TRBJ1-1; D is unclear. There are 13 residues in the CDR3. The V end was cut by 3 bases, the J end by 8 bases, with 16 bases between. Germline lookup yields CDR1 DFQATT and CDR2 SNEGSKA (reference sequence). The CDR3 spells CSARERNGGEAFF. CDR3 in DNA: TGCAGTGCTAGGGAGCGGAACGGTGGGGAAGCTTTCTTT.

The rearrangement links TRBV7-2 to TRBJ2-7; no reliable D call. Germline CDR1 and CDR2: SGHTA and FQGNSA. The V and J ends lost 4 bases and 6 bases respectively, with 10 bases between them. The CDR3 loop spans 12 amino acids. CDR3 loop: CASSSALGEQYF. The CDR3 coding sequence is TGTGCCAGCAGCTCCGCTCTCGGCGAGCAGTACTTC.

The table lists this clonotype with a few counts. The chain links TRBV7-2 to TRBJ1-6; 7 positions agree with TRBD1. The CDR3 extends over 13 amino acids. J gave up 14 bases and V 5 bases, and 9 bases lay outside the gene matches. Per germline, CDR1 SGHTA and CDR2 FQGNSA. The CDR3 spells CASSGRQGLALHF. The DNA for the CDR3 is TGTGCCAGCAGCGGTCGACAGGGACTTGCCCTCCACTTT.

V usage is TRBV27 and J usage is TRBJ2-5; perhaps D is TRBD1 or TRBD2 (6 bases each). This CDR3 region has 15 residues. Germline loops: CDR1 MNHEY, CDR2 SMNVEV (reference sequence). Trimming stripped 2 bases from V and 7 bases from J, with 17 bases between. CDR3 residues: CASSLRRQAGGTQYF. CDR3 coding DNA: TGTGCCAGCAGTTTACGCCGACAGGCCGGGGGGACCCAGTACTTC.

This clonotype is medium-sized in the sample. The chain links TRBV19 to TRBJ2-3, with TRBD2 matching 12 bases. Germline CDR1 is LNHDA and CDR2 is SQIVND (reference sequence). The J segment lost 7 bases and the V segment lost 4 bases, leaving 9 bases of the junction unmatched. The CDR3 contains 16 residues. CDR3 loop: CASSTMTSGSTHTQYF. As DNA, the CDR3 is TGTGCCAGTAGTACAATGACTAGCGGGAGCACTCATACGCAGTATTTT.

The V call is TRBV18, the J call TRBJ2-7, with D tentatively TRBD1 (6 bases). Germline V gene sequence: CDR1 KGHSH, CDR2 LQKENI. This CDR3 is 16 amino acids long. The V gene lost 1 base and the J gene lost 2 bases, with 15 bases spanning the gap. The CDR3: CASSPRVVDRTYEQYF. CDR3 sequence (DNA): TGTGCCAGCTCACCACGAGTTGTTGACAGGACCTACGAGCAGTACTTC.

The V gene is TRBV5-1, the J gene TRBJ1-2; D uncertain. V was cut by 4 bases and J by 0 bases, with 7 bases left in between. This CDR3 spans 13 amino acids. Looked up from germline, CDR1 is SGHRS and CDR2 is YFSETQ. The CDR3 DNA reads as TGCGCCAGCAGCCCCGGTGCTAACTATGGCTACACCTTC. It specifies CASSPGANYGYTF. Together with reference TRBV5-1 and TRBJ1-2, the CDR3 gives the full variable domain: KAGVTQTPRYLIKTRGQQVTLSCSPISGHRSVSWYQQTPGQGLQFLFEYFSETQRNKGNFPGRFSGRQFSNSRSEMNVSTLELGDSALYLCASSPGANYGYTFGSGTRLTVV.

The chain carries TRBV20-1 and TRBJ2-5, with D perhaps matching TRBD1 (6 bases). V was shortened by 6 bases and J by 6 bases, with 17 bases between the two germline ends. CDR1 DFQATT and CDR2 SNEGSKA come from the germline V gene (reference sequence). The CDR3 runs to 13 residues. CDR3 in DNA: TGCAGTGCCATGCAGGGGAAGGTTCAGACCCAGTACTTC. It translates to CSAMQGKVQTQYF.

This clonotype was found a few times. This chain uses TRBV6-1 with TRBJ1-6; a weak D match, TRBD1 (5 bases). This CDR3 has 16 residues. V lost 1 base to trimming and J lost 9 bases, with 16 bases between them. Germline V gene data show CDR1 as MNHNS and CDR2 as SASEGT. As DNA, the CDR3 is TGTGCCAGCAGTGAAGACGGCGGGACGGGTTTTTCACCCCTCCACTTT. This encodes CASSEDGGTGFSPLHF.

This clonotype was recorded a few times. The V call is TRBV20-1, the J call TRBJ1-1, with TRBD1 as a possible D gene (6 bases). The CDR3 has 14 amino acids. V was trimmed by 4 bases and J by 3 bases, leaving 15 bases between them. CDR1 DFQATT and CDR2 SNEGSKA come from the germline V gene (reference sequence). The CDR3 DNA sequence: TGCAGTGCTACTAACAACAGGGTGGACACTGAAGCTTTCTTT. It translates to CSATNNRVDTEAFF.

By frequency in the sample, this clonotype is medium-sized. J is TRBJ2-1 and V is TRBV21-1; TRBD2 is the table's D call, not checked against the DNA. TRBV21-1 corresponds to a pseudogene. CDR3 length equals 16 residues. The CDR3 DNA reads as TGTGCCAGCAGCACATGCGGACTAGCGGAAGACAATGAGCAGTTCTTC. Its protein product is CASSTCGLAEDNEQFF.

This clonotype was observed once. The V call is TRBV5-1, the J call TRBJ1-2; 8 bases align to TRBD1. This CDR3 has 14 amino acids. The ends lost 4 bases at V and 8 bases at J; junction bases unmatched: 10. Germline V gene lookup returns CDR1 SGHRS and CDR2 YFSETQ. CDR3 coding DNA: TGCGCCAGCAGCACCGACCAGGGGGCCGACGGCTACACCTTC. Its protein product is CASSTDQGADGYTF.

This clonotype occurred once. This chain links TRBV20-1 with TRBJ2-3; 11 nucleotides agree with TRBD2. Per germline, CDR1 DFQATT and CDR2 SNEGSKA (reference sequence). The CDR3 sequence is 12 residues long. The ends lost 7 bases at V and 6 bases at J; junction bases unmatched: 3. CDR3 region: CSVASGGDTQYF. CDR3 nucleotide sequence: TGCAGTGTTGCTAGCGGGGGGGATACGCAGTATTTT.

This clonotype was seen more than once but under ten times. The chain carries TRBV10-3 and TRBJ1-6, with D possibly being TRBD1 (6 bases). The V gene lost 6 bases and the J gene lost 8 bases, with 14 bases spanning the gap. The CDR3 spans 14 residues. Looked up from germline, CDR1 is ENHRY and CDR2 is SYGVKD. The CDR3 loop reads CAIRAQGPHSPLHF. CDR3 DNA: TGTGCCATCAGGGCACAGGGCCCCCATTCACCCCTCCACTTT.

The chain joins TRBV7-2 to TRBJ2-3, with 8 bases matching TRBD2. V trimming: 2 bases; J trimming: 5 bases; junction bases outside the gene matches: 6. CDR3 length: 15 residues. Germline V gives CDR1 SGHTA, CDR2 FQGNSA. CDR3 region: CASSLNGGAGDTQYF. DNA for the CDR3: TGTGCCAGCAGCTTAAACGGGGGGGCAGGAGATACGCAGTATTTT. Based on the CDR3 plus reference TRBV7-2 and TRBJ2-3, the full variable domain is GAGVSQSPSNKVTEKGKDVELRCDPISGHTALYWYRQSLGQGLEFLIYFQGNSAPDKSGLPSDRFSAERTGGSVSTLTIQRTQQEDSAVYLCASSLNGGAGDTQYFGPGTRLTVL.

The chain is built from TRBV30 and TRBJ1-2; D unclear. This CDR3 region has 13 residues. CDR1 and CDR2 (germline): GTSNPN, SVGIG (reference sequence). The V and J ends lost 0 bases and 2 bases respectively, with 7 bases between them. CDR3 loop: CAWSVQANYGYTF. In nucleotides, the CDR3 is TGTGCCTGGAGTGTACAAGCAAACTATGGCTACACCTTC.

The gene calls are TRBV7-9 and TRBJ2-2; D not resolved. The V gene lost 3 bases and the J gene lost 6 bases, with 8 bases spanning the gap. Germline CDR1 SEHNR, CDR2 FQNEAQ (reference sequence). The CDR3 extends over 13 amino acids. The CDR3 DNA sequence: TGTGCCAGCAGCTTCGTCGGCTCCGGGGAGCTGTTTTTT. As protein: CASSFVGSGELFF.